This T cell receptor beta chain originates from a study of T cell changes during pregnancy in multiple sclerosis (dated by TCRdb to 2018 to 2020). With regard to the full study: The study examined how the T cell repertoire changed over the course of pregnancy in women with multiple sclerosis.

Inclusive of the bounding cysteine and phenylalanine, the CDR3 is 13 residues long. Just CDR3 DNA is preserved here, 39 bases in frame from base 1. V loses 4 bases, J loses 10 bases, and the germline ends lie 16 bases apart. In the germline V gene (reference sequence), CDR1 corresponds to MNHEY and CDR2 to SMNVEV. With respect to this clone: It lacks a known antigen. No much larger clone is present one base from it, and per-base qualities are unavailable.

Libraries were prepared through the immunoSEQ multiplex PCR assay. TCRdb took over this immuneACCESS table, retaining in-frame rearrangements with V and J assigned. Such tables are incomplete; in checked studies, under half of the missing clones stem from an unresolved V gene, and the remainder is unexplained. This sample holds 40,000 to 55,000 clones; more than 85% were observed only once. The ten largest account for 9% of the sample. The TCR was taken from a female donor with multiple sclerosis, enrolled in a pregnancy study. The V and J genes are TRBV27 and TRBJ1-1; possibly the D gene is TRBD1, per 5 matching bases. Sequencing used CD8+ T cells from peripheral blood mononuclear cells, obtained after pregnancy. CDR3 loop: CASSSGGDNVAFF. The nucleotide sequence reads TGTGCCAGCAGTTCGGGGGGGGATAACGTAGCTTTCTTT.